This paragraph reports one TCR beta chain. The target antigen is unknown. These data belong to a study of shared clonotypes between healthy human individuals. CDR3 length: 13 amino acids. Deletions cut 4 bases from V and 2 bases from J, with 8 bases between. Per germline, CDR1 SGHAT and CDR2 FQNNGV. CD45RO-negative, CCR7-positively selected cells formed the naive CD8 fraction, excluding terminally differentiated effector memory CD45RA+ cells. Deep was the level used in running the assay. The table came from immunoSEQ multiplex PCR; TCRdb's copy has only in-frame clones and leaves some out. The sample has about 580,000 clones; 95% to 98% are singletons. Findings and caveats of the study: Memory subsets generally showed lower estimated richness than naive subsets. The study drew on few donors, limiting represented genetic and exposure-history diversity.

The chain carries TRBV11-2 and TRBJ2-5; D is ambiguous. The sequence was collected from a man between 25 and 39 years old in good health. The sequenced sample consisted of naive CD8+ T cells sorted from blood. DNA for the CDR3: TGTGCCAGCAGCTCCCAGATACAAGAGACCCAGTACTTC. Its translation: CASSSQIQETQYF.